Listed below are T cell receptor beta chains from one sample, sequenced in a study of blood T cell repertoires in COVID-19. Using immunoSEQ multiplex PCR, the repertoire was profiled, and TCRdb retains in-frame clones only, with some absent. The sample lists some 300,000 clones, roughly nine tenths occurring once. Sequencing was done on a sample of peripheral blood. The receptors originated from a man between 18 and 35 years old with active or convalescent COVID-19. The CDR3 runs from the conserved cysteine through the conserved F or W. A D gene is named only where the DNA matches it firmly. For some rows the clone size is stated as once, few or many, or as a class when expanded; others skip it.

>NA|NA|TRBJ1-6|TRBV19
TGTGCCAGTAGGGACAGAGCCTATAATTCACCCCTCCACTTT
CASRDRAYNSPLHF
>TRBD2|once|TRBJ2-3|TRBV5-4
TGTGCCAGCAGCTTGGTGTCGGCGGGGGGGGCAGATACGCAGTATTTT
CASSLVSAGGADTQYF
>NA|NA|TRBJ2-7|TRBV5-1
TGCGCCTCTCGTTATCGGGCGACTACCTACGAGCAGTACTTC
CASRYRATTYEQYF
>NA|NA|TRBJ2-7|TRBV27
TGTGCCAGCAGTTTCGTACAGGGCCAGCAGTACTTC
CASSFVQGQQYF
>NA|NA|TRBJ1-6|TRBV28
TGTGCCAGCAGTTCCCTGTCAGGGGCTTCACCCCTCCACTTT
CASSSLSGASPLHF
>TRBD2|NA|TRBJ2-1|TRBV27
TGTGCCAGCAGTTTTGGGTCCCGGGGGGGGTTAGGGTCCTACAATGAGCAGTTCTTC
CASSFGSRGGLGSYNEQFF
>TRBD2|once|TRBJ2-1|TRBV4-1
TGCGCCAGCAGCCAAGATATCGGGGCGGGGGTTAATGAGCAGTTCTTC
CASSQDIGAGVNEQFF
>TRBD1|NA|TRBJ2-2|TRBV7-9
TGTGCCAGCAACGAAAGACAGGGGACCGGGGAGCTGTTTTTT
CASNERQGTGELFF
>NA|NA|TRBJ1-1|TRBV7-9
TGTGCCAGCAGCGAAGGTCGTCGGACAGAGGACACTGAAGCTTTCTTT
CASSEGRRTEDTEAFF
>NA|NA|TRBJ1-1|TRBV6-5
TGTGCCAGCAGTTTCACAGGGATTGAAGCTTTCTTT
CASSFTGIEAFF
>NA|NA|TRBJ1-2|TRBV5-4
TGTGCCAGCAGCTTGGCCGACAGCCACTATGGCTACACCTTC
CASSLADSHYGYTF
>TRBD2|NA|TRBJ2-3|TRBV4-1
TGCGCCAGCAGCGAAAGGACTAGCGGGAGGGCCACAGATACGCAGTATTTT
CASSERTSGRATDTQYF
>TRBD2|NA|TRBJ2-7|TRBV6-5
TGTGCCAGCAGTTACCTAGCGGGGAGCTCCTACGAGCAGTACTTC
CASSYLAGSSYEQYF
>TRBD1|NA|TRBJ1-4|TRBV7-2
TGTGCCAGCAGCGAAGACAGGGGAACTAATGAAAAACTGTTTTTT
CASSEDRGTNEKLFF
>TRBD2|NA|TRBJ2-2|TRBV5-1
TGCGCCAGCAGCCTACCAAGCGGGAGAGGAGGCGGGGAGCTGTTTTTT
CASSLPSGRGGGELFF
>NA|NA|TRBJ1-6|TRBV9
TGTGCCAGCAGCGCCCTACAGGGAAATAATTCACCCCTCCACTTT
CASSALQGNNSPLHF
>TRBD1|NA|TRBJ2-2|TRBV15
TGTGCCACCAGCAGAGATCAGGGACAGGGGTTCGGCACCGGGGAGCTGTTTTTT
CATSRDQGQGFGTGELFF